This T cell receptor beta chain emerged from a study of identical twins. Study findings and constraints: Within twin pairs, the out-of-frame alpha sequences they shared showed excess low generation probability. Clonotypes of the beta chain that were abundant in cord blood carried fewer insertions (memory repertoires showed none).

There are a few counts of this clonotype. Its antigen is still unknown. Unique molecular identifiers were in the cDNA, with template-switch universal primer binding. TCRdb ran MiXCR on the 5' RACE reads and lists one entry per CDR3 protein. Here the sample spans 460,000 or so distinct CDR3 sequences, 12% to 15% being singletons. This CDR3 comprises 17 residues. Trimming took off 3 bases at V and 2 bases at J, with 23 bases between the two ends. Germline CDR1 DFQATT, CDR2 SNEGSKA (reference sequence). These sequences were also reported in another study, on yellow fever vaccine responses in identical twins. That report notes: Among the twins, the vaccine T cell response reportedly seemed partly convergent and partly personalized.

V usage is TRBV20-1 and J usage is TRBJ2-7; D perhaps matches TRBD2 (6 bases). The specimen was CD4+ T cells sorted from blood. This receptor was obtained from a woman aged 18-29 years in good health. The CDR3 DNA follows: TGCAGTGCTAGTGATCTAGCGAGAGCGGTCCTAACCTACGAGCAGTACTTC. Protein sequence: CSASDLARAVLTYEQYF.